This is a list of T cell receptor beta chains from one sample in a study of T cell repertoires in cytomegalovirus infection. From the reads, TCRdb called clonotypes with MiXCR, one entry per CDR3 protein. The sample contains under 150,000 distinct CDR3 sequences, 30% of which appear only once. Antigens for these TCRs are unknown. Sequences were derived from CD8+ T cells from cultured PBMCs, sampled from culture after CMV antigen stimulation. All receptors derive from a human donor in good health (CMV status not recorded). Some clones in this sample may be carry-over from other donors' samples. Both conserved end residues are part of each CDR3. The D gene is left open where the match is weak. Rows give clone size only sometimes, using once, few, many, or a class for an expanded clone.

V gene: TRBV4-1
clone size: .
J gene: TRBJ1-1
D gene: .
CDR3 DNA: TGCGCCAGCAGCCGGATCTCCGGGTTGGACACTGAAGCTTTCTTT
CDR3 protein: CASSRISGLDTEAFF

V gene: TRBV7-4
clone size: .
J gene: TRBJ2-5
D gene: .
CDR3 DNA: TGTGCCAGCAGCTTAGGAGCCCTGATAGTTGGCCAAGAGACCCAGTACTTC
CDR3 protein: CASSLGALIVGQETQYF

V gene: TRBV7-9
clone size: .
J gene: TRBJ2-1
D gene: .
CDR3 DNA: TGTGCCAGCAGCTCAAACCGCCTTTTGAATGAGCAGTTCTTC
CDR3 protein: CASSSNRLLNEQFF

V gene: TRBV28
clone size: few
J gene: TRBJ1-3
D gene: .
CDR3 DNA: TGTGCCAGCACTCTACTCGGCTCTGGAAACACCATATATTTT
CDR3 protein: CASTLLGSGNTIYF

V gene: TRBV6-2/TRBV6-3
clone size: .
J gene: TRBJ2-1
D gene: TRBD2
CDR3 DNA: TGTGCCAGCAGCTTAGCGGGTTCTCCTCTATACAATGAGCAGTTCTTC
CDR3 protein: CASSLAGSPLYNEQFF

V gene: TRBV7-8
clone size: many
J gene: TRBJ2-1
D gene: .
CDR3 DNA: TGTGCCAGCAGCCCGGGGGATTACAATGAGCAGTTCTTC
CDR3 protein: CASSPGDYNEQFF

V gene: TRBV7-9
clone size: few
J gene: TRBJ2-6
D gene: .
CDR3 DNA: TGTGCCACCATACACTATTCAAGCTCTGGGGCCAACGTCCTGACTTTC
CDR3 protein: CATIHYSSSGANVLTF

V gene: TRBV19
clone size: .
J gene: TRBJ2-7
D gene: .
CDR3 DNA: TGTGCCAGTAGTATAGAACACCATGGACCCTACGAGCAGTACTTC
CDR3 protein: CASSIEHHGPYEQYF

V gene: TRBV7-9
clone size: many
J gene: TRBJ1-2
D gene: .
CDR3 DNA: TGTGCCAGCAGCCCCTGGGGGGTTAACTATGGCTACACCTTC
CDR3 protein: CASSPWGVNYGYTF

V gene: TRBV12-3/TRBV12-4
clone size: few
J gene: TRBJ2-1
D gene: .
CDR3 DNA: TGTGCCAGCAGTCAATACGGGGCAGGAGGTTTCGATGAGCAGTTCTTC
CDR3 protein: CASSQYGAGGFDEQFF

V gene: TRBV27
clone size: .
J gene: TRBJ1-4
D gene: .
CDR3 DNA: TGTGCCAGCAGCCTCACCCCCGGTGGTGAAAAACTGTTTTTT
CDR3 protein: CASSLTPGGEKLFF

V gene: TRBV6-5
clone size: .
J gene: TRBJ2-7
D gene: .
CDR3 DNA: TGTGCCAGCAGTTACTCGTTCGACAGGACAGAATCCTACGAGCAGTACTTC
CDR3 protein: CASSYSFDRTESYEQYF

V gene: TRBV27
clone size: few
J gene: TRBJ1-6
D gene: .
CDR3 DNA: TGTGCCAGCAGTTTAACGGGACAAAATTCACCCCTCCACTTT
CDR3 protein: CASSLTGQNSPLHF

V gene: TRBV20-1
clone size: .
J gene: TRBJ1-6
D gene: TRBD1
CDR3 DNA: TGCAGTGCTTCCACCACCTTCGGACAGGGCGGGTCCTATAATTCACCCCTCCACTTT
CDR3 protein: CSASTTFGQGGSYNSPLHF

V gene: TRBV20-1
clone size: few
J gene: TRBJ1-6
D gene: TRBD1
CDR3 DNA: TGCAGTGCTATGGGACAGGGTATCTATAATTCACCCCTCCACTTT
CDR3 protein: CSAMGQGIYNSPLHF

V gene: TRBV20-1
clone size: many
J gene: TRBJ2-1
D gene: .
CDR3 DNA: TGCAGTGCTAGAGATCTCGGGGACTACAATGAGCAGTTCTTC
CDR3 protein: CSARDLGDYNEQFF

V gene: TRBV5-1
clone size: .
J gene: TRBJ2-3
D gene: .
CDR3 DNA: TGCGCCAGCAGCTTTCTCGACGGAGACATCGATACGCAGTATTTT
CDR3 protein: CASSFLDGDIDTQYF

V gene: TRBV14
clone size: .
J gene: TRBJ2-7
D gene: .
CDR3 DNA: TGTGTCAGCAGCCCTTTGGGGGTCCCCGCCTACGAGCAGTACTTC
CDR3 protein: CVSSPLGVPAYEQYF

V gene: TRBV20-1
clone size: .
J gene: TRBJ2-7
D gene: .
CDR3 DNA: TGCAGTGCTAGAGGCAGTCCGTTCTACGAGCAGTACTTC
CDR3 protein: CSARGSPFYEQYF

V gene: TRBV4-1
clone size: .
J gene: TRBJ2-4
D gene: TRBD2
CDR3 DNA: TGCGCCAGCAGCCAATCTGCGCGGGGGGGGAAGGACATTCAGTACTTC
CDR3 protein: CASSQSARGGKDIQYF

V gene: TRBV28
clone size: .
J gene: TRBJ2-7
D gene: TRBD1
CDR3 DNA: TGTGCCAGCCGGGACAGGATCTACGAGCAGTACTTC
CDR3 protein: CASRDRIYEQYF

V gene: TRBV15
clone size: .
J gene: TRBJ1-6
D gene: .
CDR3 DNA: TGTGCCACCAGCAGTACGAGGGGGGATTCACCCCTCCACTTT
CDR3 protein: CATSSTRGDSPLHF

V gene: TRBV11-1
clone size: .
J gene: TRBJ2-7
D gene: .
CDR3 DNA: TGTGCCAGCAGCCCACGGACCTACTCCCCCTACGAGCAGTACTTC
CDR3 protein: CASSPRTYSPYEQYF

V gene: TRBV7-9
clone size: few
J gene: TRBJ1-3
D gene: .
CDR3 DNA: TGTGCCAGCAGCTTAGCTCTCCAGGGCGCCTATTTT
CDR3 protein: CASSLALQGAYF

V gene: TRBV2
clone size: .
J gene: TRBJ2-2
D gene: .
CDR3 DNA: TGTGCCAGCAGTGAGGCCCGTCCCACCGGGGAGCTGTTTTTT
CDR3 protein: CASSEARPTGELFF

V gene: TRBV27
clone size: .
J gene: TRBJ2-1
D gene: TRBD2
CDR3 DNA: TGTGCCAGCAGCCGGGCGGGGGGCGGGGGCTACAATGAGCAGTTCTTC
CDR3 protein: CASSRAGGGGYNEQFF

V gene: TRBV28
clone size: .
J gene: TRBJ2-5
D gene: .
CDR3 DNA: TGTGCCAGCAGTTTTCGGGGGACTTCGGAGACCCAGTACTTC
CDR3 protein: CASSFRGTSETQYF

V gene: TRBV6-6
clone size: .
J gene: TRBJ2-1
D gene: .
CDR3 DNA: TGTGCCAGCAGTTACTGGGGCAATGAGCAGTTCTTC
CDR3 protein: CASSYWGNEQFF

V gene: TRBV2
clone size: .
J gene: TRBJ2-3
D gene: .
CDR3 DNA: TGTGCCAGCAGTGAACCCTGGGACTCGAGCACAGATACGCAGTATTTT
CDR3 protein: CASSEPWDSSTDTQYF

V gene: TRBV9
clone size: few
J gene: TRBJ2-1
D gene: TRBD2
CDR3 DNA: TGTGCCAGCAGCGCAGGGGGACTAGCGGGAGACAATGAGCAGTTCTTC
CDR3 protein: CASSAGGLAGDNEQFF

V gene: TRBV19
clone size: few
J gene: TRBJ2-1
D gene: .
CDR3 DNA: TGTGCCAGTAGTATATCCTTATCCGGGTACAATGAGCAGTTCTTC
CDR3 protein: CASSISLSGYNEQFF

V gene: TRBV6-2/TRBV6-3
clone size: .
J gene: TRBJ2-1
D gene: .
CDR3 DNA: TGTGCCAGCACGGACAGTTCCCACGATGAGCAGTTCTTC
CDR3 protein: CASTDSSHDEQFF

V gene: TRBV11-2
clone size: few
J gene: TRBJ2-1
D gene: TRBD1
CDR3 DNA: TGTGCCAGCAGCTCACCGGGACAGGGGATCGATGAGCAGTTCTTC
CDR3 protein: CASSSPGQGIDEQFF

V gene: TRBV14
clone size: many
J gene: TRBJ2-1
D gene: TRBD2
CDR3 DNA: TGTGCCAGCAGCCAAGACCGACTAGCGGGGCACAATGAGCAGTTCTTC
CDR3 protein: CASSQDRLAGHNEQFF

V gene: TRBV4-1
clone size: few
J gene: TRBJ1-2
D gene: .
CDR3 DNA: TGCGCCAGCAGCCATTCCAGGGGTCCGGGCTATGGCTACACCTTC
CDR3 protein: CASSHSRGPGYGYTF

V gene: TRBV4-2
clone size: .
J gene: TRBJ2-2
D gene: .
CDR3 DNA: TGTGCCAGCCTCAAGAACACCGGGGAGCTGTTTTTT
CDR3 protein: CASLKNTGELFF

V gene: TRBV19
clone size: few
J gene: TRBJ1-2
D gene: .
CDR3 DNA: TGTGCCAGTAGTCCTTCGGGGGGGTTCAACTATGGCTACACCTTC
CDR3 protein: CASSPSGGFNYGYTF

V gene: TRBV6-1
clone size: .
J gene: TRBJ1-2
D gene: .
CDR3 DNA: TGTGCCAGCAGTGAAGACGTACTTTATGGCTACACCTTC
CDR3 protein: CASSEDVLYGYTF

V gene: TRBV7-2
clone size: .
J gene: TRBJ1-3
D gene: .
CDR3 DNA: TGTGCCAGCAGCCCAGCGACGGCCTCTGGAAACACCATATATTTT
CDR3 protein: CASSPATASGNTIYF

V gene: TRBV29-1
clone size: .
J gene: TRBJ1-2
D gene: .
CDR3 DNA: TGCAGCGTGCCGACAGGACTAAACTATAGCTACACCTTC
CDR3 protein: CSVPTGLNYSYTF

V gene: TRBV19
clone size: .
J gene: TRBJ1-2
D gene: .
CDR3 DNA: TGTGCCAGTAGCGACGGGGTTTATGGCTACACCTTC
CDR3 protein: CASSDGVYGYTF

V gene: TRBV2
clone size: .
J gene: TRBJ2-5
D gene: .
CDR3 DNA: TGTGCCAGCTTCCGTGGCGAAGACAGAGGGGAGACCCAGTACTTC
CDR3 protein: CASFRGEDRGETQYF

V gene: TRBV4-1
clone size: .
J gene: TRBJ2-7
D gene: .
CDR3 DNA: TGCGCCAGCAGCCAAGATGGGGGCCGGTTGGACGAGCAGTACTTC
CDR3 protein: CASSQDGGRLDEQYF

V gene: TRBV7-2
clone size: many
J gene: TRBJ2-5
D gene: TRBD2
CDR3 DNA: TGTGCCAGCAGCTTAGAGTTAGCGGGGGACCAAGAGACCCAGTACTTC
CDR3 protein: CASSLELAGDQETQYF

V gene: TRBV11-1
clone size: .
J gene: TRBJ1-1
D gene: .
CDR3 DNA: TGTGCCAGCAGCCAACGGGACACGAACACTGAAGCTTTCTTT
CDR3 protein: CASSQRDTNTEAFF

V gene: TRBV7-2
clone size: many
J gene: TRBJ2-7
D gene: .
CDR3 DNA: TGTGCCAGCAGCTTAGAAGGCCCGCAGTACTTC
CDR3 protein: CASSLEGPQYF

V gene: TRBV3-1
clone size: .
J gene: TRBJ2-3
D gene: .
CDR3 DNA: TGTGCCAGCAGCCAAAGGCGGGGCCAAGATACGCAGTATTTT
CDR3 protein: CASSQRRGQDTQYF

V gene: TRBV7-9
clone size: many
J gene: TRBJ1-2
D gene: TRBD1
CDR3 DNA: TGTGCCAGCAGCTTGGGAGACAGGGCCCAGAACTATGGCTACACCTTC
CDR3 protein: CASSLGDRAQNYGYTF

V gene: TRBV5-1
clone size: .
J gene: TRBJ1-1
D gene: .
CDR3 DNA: TGCGCCAGCAGCTTGGCCACCACAAGGAACACTGAAGCTTTCTTT
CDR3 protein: CASSLATTRNTEAFF

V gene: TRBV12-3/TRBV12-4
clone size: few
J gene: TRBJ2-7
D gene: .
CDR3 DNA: TGTGCCAGCAGTTCATTCGAAGAGTACGAGCAGTACTTC
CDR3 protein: CASSSFEEYEQYF

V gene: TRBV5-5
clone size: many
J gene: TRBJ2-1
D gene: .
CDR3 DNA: TGTGCCAGCAGCTTGTTTGCCTACAATGAGCAGTTCTTC
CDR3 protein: CASSLFAYNEQFF

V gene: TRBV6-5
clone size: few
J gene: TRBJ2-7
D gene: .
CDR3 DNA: TGTGCCAGCAGTTATCGGTGGGGGGCAGGAAACGAGCAGTACTTC
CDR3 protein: CASSYRWGAGNEQYF

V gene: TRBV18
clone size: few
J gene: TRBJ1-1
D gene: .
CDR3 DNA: TGTGCCAGCTCACCCCGACAGTCCATGAACACTGAAGCTTTCTTT
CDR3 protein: CASSPRQSMNTEAFF

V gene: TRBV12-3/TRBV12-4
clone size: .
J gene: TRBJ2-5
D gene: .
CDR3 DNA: TGTGCCAGCAGAAACCCCCGGGGTGGAGAGACCCAGTACTTC
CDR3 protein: CASRNPRGGETQYF